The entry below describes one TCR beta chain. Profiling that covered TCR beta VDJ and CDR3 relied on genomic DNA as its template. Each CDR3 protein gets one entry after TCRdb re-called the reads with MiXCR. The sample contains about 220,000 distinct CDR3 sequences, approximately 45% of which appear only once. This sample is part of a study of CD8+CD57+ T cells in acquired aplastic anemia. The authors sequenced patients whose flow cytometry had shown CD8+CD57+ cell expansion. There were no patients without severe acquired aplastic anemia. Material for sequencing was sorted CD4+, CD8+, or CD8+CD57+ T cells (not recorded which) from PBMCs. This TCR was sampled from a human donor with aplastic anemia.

CDR3 DNA sequence: TGTGCCAGTAGTATTATGGGGCAGGGGGGCAATCAGCCCCAGCATTTT. Amino acid sequence: CASSIMGQGGNQPQHF. The chain joins TRBV19 to TRBJ1-5; 7 positions agree with TRBD1. The CDR3 totals 16 residues. The germline V gene has CDR1 LNHDA and CDR2 SQIVND (reference sequence). The junction had 7 bases not matched to a gene; V was cut back by 3 bases and J by 2 bases.